Shown below are 10 T cell receptor beta chains from a single sample sequenced in a study of memory CD4+ T cells and cytomegalovirus serostatus (dated by TCRdb to the late 2010s). Library generation was performed with the immunoSEQ multiplex PCR assay. TCRdb obtained this table from immuneACCESS and retained in-frame rearrangements with V and J assigned. These tables miss some clones; where compared with another copy, unresolved V genes account for less than half of the shortfall, and the remainder is unexplained. This sample is represented by some 80,000 clones; about 85% of them were singletons. 0.78% of the sample lies in the top ten. A FACSAria II was used to sort memory CD4+ T cells, defined as single viable CD3+CD4+CD8-CD45RO+ cells. The sample was memory CD4+ T cells from blood. The origin of the receptors is an adult in good health and CMV-seronegative.

The V and J genes are TRBV9 and TRBJ1-1; possible D gene TRBD1, 5 bases. Trimming took 0 bases from V and 9 from J, leaving 15 bases between them. Germline V gene sequence: CDR1 SGDLS, CDR2 YYNGEE. The CDR3 is 14 residues long. In DNA form, the CDR3 reads TGTGCCAGCAGCGTAGCCTCGGACACTCCAAAAGCTTTCTTT. Amino acids: CASSVASDTPKAFF.

This clone was detected a few times. The CDR3 coding sequence is TGTGCCACCAGCAGAGATGCTGGACCGTACTCCTATGGCTACACCTTC. It yields the protein CATSRDAGPYSYGYTF. The chain combines TRBV15 with TRBJ1-2; the D is unclear. V was clipped by 0 bases and J by 4 bases, with 15 bases between them. Germline V gene sequence: CDR1 LNHNV, CDR2 YYDKDF (reference sequence). There are 16 residues in the CDR3.

The chain carries TRBV6-5 and TRBJ1-1; possible D gene TRBD1, 5 bases. The CDR3 has 15 amino acids. Trimming removed 3 bases at V and 5 bases at J, with 16 bases between. Germline V gene sequence: CDR1 MNHEY, CDR2 SVGAGI. As DNA, the CDR3 is TGTGCCAGCAGTTATGGTGTAGGGGTAGCGACTGAAGCTTTCTTT. Translated: CASSYGVGVATEAFF.

The rearrangement uses TRBV25-1 and TRBJ2-3; the match to TRBD1 covers 9 bases. The CDR3 loop spans 16 amino acids. The V gene end was trimmed by 6 bases and the J gene end by 2 bases; junction bases not matched to a gene: 9. Germline V gene lookup returns CDR1 MGHDK and CDR2 SYGVNS. The CDR3 region has the DNA TGTGCCAGCAGCGACAGGGGGGGGCGAGCCACAGATACGCAGTATTTT. Translating gives CASSDRGGRATDTQYF.

The genes are TRBV28 and TRBJ1-2; weak D call: TRBD1 (6 bases). The V gene's germline CDR1 is MDHEN and CDR2 SYDVKM. The CDR3 length is 14 residues. V was cut by 7 bases and J by 7 bases, with 19 bases left in between. CDR3 in DNA: TGTGCCAGCATTTCAGGGGACTCTCTGGGTGGCTACACCTTC. Translated: CASISGDSLGGYTF.

This sequence joins TRBV7-6 and TRBJ2-1; the D gene is possibly TRBD1 (6 bases). The germline V and J ends were trimmed by 1 base and 8 bases, with 9 bases remaining between them. The CDR3 sequence is 13 residues long. Germline CDR1 and CDR2: SGHVS and FNYEAQ. CDR3 residues: CASSLGQGYEQFF. DNA for the CDR3: TGTGCCAGCAGCTTAGGTCAGGGGTATGAGCAGTTCTTC.

The chain combines TRBV7-9 with TRBJ2-1; possibly TRBD2 for D (6 bases). Trimming took off 1 base at V and 12 bases at J, with 13 bases between the two ends. The CDR3 is made up of 13 amino acids. Germline lookup yields CDR1 SEHNR and CDR2 FQNEAQ (reference sequence). CDR3 residues: CASSLEDGRGQFF. The CDR3 bases are TGTGCCAGCAGCTTAGAGGATGGGCGGGGGCAGTTCTTC. Full variable domain (missing parts from reference TRBV7-9 and TRBJ2-1): DTGVSQNPRHKITKRGQNVTFRCDPISEHNRLYWYRQTLGQGPEFLTYFQNEAQLEKSRLLSDRFSAERPKGSFSTLEIQRTEQGDSAMYLCASSLEDGRGQFFGPGTRLTVL.

The genes are TRBV6-5 and TRBJ1-3; D remains ambiguous. CDR1 is MNHEY, CDR2 SVGAGI, per germline. The CDR3 runs to 11 residues. Trimming shortened V by 10 bases and J by 7 bases, and 11 bases separated the two germline ends. The CDR3 DNA is TGTGCCACTACTGGCGGTAACACCATATATTTT. Protein: CATTGGNTIYF.

The chain recombines TRBV5-1 with TRBJ2-3, with 8 bases fitting TRBD1. The CDR3 extends over 15 amino acids. Germline V CDR1 and CDR2: SGHRS, YFSETQ. V was clipped by 1 base and J by 4 bases; unmatched bases: 5. The DNA for the CDR3 is TGCGCCAGCAGCTTGATGACAGGGGAGTCAGATACGCAGTATTTT. It codes for CASSLMTGESDTQYF.

The chain carries TRBV18 and TRBJ1-1, with 8 positions matching TRBD1. V lost 1 base to trimming and J lost 2 bases; unmatched junction nucleotides: 9. CDR3 size: 17 residues. The V gene's germline CDR1 is KGHSH and CDR2 LQKENI. CDR3 nucleotides: TGTGCCAGCTCACCACGGACAGGGAGGGACACAAACACTGAAGCTTTCTTT. It translates to CASSPRTGRDTNTEAFF.